This TCR beta chain was sequenced for a study of blood T cell repertoires in COVID-19. Study as a whole: Collection of acute and convalescent COVID-19 samples took place in the United States, Italy and Spain. PBMCs, B-cell-depleted T cells, or T cells were the source of the cDNA or gDNA that made up the material.

This CDR3 is built from 18 residues. The V gene's germline CDR1 is SGHKS and CDR2 YYEKEE (reference sequence). Methods used by the authors: Quantification of nucleated cells was approximated via reference gene primer amplification. The repertoire was sequenced with immunoSEQ multiplex PCR; TCRdb's copy has only in-frame clones and lacks some. The DNA gave D and trimming, while V, J and clone size come from that table. This table holds 96,000 or so clones, over 90% found once. About this clone itself: A read error may account for a junction end that differs from germline.

The sequencing input was peripheral blood. The TCR comes from a man aged 60 to 69 with acute or convalescent COVID-19. The chain combines TRBV5-5 with TRBJ2-6; 11 nucleotides match TRBD2. The CDR3 nucleotides read TGTGCCAGCAGCCGCGGACTAGCGGGCCCCTCTTGGGCCAACGTCCTGACTTTC. Protein product: CASSRGLAGPSWANVLTF.